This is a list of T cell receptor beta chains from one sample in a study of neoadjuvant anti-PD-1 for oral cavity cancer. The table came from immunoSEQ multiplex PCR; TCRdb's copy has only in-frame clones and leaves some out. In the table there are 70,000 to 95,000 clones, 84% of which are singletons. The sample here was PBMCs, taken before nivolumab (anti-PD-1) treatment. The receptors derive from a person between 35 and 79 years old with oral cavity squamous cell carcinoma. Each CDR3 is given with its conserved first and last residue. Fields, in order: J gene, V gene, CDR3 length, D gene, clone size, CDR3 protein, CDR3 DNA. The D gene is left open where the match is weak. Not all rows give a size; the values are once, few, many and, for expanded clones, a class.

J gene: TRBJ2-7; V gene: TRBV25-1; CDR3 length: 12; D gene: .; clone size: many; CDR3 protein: CASSESEGEQYF; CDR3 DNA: TGTGCCAGCAGTGAATCCGAGGGCGAGCAGTACTTC
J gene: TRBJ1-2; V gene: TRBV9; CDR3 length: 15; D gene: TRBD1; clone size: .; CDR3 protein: CASSLEGTGGYGYTF; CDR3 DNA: TGTGCCAGCAGCTTAGAGGGGACAGGGGGCTATGGCTACACCTTC
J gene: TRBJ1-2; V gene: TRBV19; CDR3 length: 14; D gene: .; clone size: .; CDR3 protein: CASTGDGLGYGYTF; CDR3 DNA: TGTGCCAGTACGGGCGACGGCTTAGGGTATGGCTACACCTTC
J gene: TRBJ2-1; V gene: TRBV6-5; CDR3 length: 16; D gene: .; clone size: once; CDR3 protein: CASSSDLRLTYNEQFF; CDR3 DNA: TGTGCCAGCAGTTCTGATCTACGTTTAACCTACAATGAGCAGTTCTTC
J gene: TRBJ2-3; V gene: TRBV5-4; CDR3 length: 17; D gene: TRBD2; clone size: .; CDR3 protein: CASSLATSGLSTDTQYF; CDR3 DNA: TGTGCCAGCAGCTTGGCCACTAGCGGTTTAAGCACAGATACGCAGTATTTT
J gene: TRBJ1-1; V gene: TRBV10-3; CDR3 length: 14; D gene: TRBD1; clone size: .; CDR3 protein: CAISVGQGASEAFF; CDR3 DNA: TGTGCCATCAGTGTAGGACAGGGGGCTTCTGAAGCTTTCTTT
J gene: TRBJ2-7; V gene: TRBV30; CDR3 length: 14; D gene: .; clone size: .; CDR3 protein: CAWRAPGTFYEQYF; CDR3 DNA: TGTGCCTGGAGGGCCCCCGGGACTTTCTACGAGCAGTACTTC
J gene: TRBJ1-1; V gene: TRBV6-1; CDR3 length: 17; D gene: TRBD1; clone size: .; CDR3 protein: CASSGRTGALTNTEAFF; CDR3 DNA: TGTGCCAGCAGTGGCCGGACAGGGGCCCTGACGAACACTGAAGCTTTCTTT
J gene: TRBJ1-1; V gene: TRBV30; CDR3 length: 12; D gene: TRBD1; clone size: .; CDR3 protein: CAWSPQGQEAFF; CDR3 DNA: TGTGCCTGGAGTCCACAGGGGCAAGAAGCTTTCTTT
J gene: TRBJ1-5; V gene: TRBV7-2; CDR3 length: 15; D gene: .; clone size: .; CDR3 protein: CASSARVGGLQPQHF; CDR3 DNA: TGTGCCAGCAGCGCTCGAGTGGGGGGGCTTCAGCCCCAGCATTTT
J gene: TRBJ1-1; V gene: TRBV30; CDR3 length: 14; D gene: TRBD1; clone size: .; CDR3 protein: CAWSAGQGAMIAFF; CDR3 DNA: TGTGCCTGGAGTGCCGGCCAGGGGGCGATGATAGCTTTCTTT
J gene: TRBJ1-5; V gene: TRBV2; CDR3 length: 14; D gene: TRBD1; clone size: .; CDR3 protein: CASSGQGGNQPQHF; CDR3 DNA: TGTGCCAGCAGTGGACAGGGTGGAAATCAGCCCCAGCATTTT
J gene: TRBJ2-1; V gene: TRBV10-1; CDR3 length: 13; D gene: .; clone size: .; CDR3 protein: CASSLPQTARQFF; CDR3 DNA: TGCGCCAGCAGTCTGCCCCAAACTGCCCGGCAGTTCTTC
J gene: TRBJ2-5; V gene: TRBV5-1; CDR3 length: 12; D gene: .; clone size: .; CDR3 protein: CASSTSGETQYF; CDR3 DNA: TGCGCCAGCAGCACCTCGGGGGAGACCCAGTACTTC
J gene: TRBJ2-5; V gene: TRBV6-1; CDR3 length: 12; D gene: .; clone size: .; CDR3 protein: CASSVVQETQYF; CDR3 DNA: TGTGCCAGCAGTGTAGTCCAAGAGACCCAGTACTTC
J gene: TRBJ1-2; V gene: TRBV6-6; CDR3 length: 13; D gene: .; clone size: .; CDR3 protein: CASTLSGSHGYTF; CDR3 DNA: TGTGCCAGCACCCTGAGTGGATCCCATGGCTACACCTTC
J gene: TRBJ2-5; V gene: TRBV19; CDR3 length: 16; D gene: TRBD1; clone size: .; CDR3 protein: CASSPNRQGARETQYF; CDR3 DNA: TGTGCCAGTAGTCCGAACAGACAGGGGGCGCGGGAGACCCAGTACTTC
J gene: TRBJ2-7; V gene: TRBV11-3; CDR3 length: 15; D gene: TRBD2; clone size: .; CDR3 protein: CASSRRSGSSYEQYF; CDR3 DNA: TGTGCCAGCAGCCGCAGGAGCGGGAGCTCCTACGAGCAGTACTTC
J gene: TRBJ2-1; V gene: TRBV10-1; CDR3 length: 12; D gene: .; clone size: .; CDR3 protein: CASSESRGEQFF; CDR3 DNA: TGCGCCAGCAGTGAGTCGAGGGGGGAGCAGTTCTTC
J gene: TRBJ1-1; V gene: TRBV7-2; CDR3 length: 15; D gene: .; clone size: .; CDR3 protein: CASSLSGALGTEAFF; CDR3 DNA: TGTGCCAGCAGCCTATCGGGGGCGTTGGGCACTGAAGCTTTCTTT
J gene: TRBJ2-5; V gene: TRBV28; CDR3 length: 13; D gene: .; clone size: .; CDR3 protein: CASSVPAPMTQYF; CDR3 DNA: TGTGCCAGCAGTGTCCCGGCCCCCATGACCCAGTACTTC
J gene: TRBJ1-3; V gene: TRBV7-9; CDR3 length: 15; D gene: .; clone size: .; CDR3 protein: CASSSSQGLVHTIYF; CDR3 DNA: TGTGCCAGCAGCTCCTCTCAGGGCCTGGTTCACACCATATATTTT
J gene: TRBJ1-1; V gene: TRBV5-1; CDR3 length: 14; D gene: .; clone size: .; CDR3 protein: CASSPTVMNTEAFF; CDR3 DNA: TGCGCCAGCAGCCCGACAGTGATGAACACTGAAGCTTTCTTT
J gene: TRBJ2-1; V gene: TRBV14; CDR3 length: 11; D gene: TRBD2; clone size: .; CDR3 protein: CASSPGGEQFF; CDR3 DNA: TGTGCCAGCAGCCCGGGGGGTGAGCAGTTCTTC
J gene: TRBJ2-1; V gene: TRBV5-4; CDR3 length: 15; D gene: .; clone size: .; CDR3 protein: CASSLGGASYNEQFF; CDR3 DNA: TGTGCCAGCAGCTTAGGGGGAGCCTCCTACAATGAGCAGTTCTTC
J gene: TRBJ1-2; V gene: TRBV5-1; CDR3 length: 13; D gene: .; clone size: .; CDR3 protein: CASFHGDGYGYTF; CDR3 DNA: TGCGCCAGCTTCCACGGCGATGGATATGGCTACACCTTC
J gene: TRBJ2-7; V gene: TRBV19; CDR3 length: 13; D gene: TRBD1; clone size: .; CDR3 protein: CASSTDRGNEQYF; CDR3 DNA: TGTGCCAGTAGTACCGACAGGGGGAACGAGCAGTACTTC
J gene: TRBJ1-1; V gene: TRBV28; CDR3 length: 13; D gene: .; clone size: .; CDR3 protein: CASSTYRNTEAFF; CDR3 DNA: TGTGCCAGCAGTACATACCGAAACACTGAAGCTTTCTTT
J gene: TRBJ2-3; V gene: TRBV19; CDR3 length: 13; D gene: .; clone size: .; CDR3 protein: CASSSQLTDTQYF; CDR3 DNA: TGTGCCAGTAGTTCACAGCTCACAGATACGCAGTATTTT
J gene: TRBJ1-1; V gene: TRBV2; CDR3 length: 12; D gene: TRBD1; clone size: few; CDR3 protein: CANDRGVTEAFF; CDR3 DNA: TGTGCCAACGACAGGGGAGTCACTGAAGCTTTCTTT
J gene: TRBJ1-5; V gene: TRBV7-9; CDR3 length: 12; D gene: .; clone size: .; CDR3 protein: CATSGGDQPQHF; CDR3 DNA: TGTGCCACCAGCGGGGGGGATCAGCCCCAGCATTTT
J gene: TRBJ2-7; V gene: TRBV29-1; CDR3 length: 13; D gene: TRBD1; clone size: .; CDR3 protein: CSVGDSSSYEQYF; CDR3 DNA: TGCAGCGTGGGGGACAGTAGCTCCTACGAGCAGTACTTC
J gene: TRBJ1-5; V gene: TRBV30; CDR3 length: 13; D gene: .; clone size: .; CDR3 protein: CAWADRSNQPQHF; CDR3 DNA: TGTGCCTGGGCCGACAGAAGCAATCAGCCCCAGCATTTT
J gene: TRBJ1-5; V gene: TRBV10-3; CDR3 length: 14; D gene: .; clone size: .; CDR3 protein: CAISEGNSNQPQHF; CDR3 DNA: TGTGCCATCAGTGAGGGCAATAGCAATCAGCCCCAGCATTTT
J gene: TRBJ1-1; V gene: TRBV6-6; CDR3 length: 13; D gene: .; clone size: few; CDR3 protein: CASSLQGNTEAFF; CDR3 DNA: TGTGCCAGCAGTTTACAGGGTAACACTGAAGCTTTCTTT
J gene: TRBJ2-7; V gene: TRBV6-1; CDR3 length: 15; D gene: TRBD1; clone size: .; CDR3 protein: CASSEGTGDSYEQYF; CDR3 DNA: TGTGCCAGCAGTGAAGGGACAGGGGACTCCTACGAGCAGTACTTC
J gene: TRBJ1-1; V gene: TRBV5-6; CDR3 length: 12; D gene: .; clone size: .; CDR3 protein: CASSLRDTEAFF; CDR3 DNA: TGTGCCAGCAGTTTGAGGGACACTGAAGCTTTCTTT
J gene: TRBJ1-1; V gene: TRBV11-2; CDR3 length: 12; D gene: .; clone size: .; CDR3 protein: CASSLSNTEAFF; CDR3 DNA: TGTGCCAGCAGCCTCAGCAACACTGAAGCTTTCTTT
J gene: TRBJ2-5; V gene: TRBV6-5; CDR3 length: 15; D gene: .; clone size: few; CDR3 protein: CASSWGYEDEETQYF; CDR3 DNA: TGTGCCAGCAGTTGGGGATACGAGGATGAAGAGACCCAGTACTTC